These 11 T cell receptor beta chains came from one sample sequenced in a study of vaccination effects on CD4 cells after COVID-19. Prior to sequencing, the ViraFEST assay stimulated PBMC with viral peptide pools, which expanded the antigen-specific CD4+ T cells. Having been cultured for around ten days, the cells underwent CD4+ T cell isolation. Nobody among the vaccine recipients had prior SARS-CoV-2 infection (nucleocapsid antibodies were negative). No antigens are known for them. Clones were sequenced by immunoSEQ multiplex PCR, and TCRdb holds only the in-frame ones, with some missing. Here the sample spans around 63,000 clones, around 75% being singletons. The starting material was CD4+ T cells from PBMCs cultured with HCoV-OC43 spike peptides, obtained before COVID-19 vaccination. Documented subset: HCoV-OC43 spike overlapping peptide pool stimulation. Source of these receptors: a human donor who received a COVID-19 vaccine.

The gene calls are TRBV7-2 and TRBJ1-6; D perhaps matches TRBD1 (5 bases). Trimming took off 1 base at V and 10 bases at J, with 14 bases between the two ends. The CDR3 extends over 15 amino acids. Germline CDR1 reads SGHTA; CDR2 reads FQGNSA. CDR3 DNA sequence: TGTGCCAGCAGCTTAGAAGGGGCAGTAGGGTCACCCCTCCACTTT. It specifies CASSLEGAVGSPLHF.

The chain recombines TRBV7-2 with TRBJ2-7; TRBD2 might be the D (5 bases). V lost 5 bases and J 0 bases, leaving 11 bases between the germline ends. This CDR3 is 14 amino acids long. The germline V gene has CDR1 SGHTA and CDR2 FQGNSA. CDR3 in amino acids: CASSPRGSSYEQYV. CDR3 DNA: TGTGCCAGCAGCCCCCGGGGATCCTCCTACGAGCAGTACGTC.

J is TRBJ1-1 and V is TRBV7-9; no reliable D call. Trimming stripped 5 bases from V and 1 base from J, with 8 bases between. The CDR3 loop spans 13 amino acids. In germline, CDR1 is SEHNR, CDR2 FQNEAQ (reference sequence). For the CDR3, the DNA is TGTGCCAGCAGCGCGGACCCGAACACTGAAGCTTTCTTT. Translation gives CASSADPNTEAFF.

The V gene is TRBV12-5, the J gene TRBJ1-1, with 9 nucleotides matching TRBD1. This CDR3 contains 15 residues. V dropped 4 bases and J dropped 6; count of bases not matched to a gene: 9. CDR1 and CDR2 (germline): LGHNT, FRNRAP. The CDR3 protein is CASGSRPGQGPEAFF. The CDR3 coding sequence is TGTGCTAGTGGTTCCCGTCCAGGACAGGGGCCTGAAGCTTTCTTT.

The chain uses TRBV18 and TRBJ2-3; no definite D call. The germline V and J ends were trimmed by 3 bases and 3 bases, with 7 bases remaining between them. Germline-derived CDR1 and CDR2 are KGHSH and LQKENI. This CDR3 contains 13 residues. For the CDR3, the DNA is TGTGCCAGCTCACCTAGCCTTACAGATACGCAGTATTTT. Translation gives CASSPSLTDTQYF. Looking up the rest from reference TRBV18 and TRBJ2-3 gives the full variable domain: NAGVMQNPRHLVRRRGQEARLRCSPMKGHSHVYWYRQLPEEGLKFMVYLQKENIIDESGMPKERFSAEFPKEGPSILRIQQVVRGDSAAYFCASSPSLTDTQYFGPGTRLTVL.

The V call is TRBV19, the J call TRBJ1-6; D uncertain. The CDR3 contains 14 residues. V dropped 5 bases and J dropped 7 bases, with 12 bases sitting between them. In germline, CDR1 is LNHDA, CDR2 SQIVND (reference sequence). The CDR3 coding sequence is TGTGCCAGTAGTGAACGGGCCCTAAATTCACCCCTCCACTTT. Encoded protein: CASSERALNSPLHF.

The rearrangement joins TRBV2 to TRBJ1-2; D is possibly TRBD1 (5 bases). V gave up 4 bases and J gave up 5 bases, with 11 bases separating them. CDR1 is SNHLY, CDR2 FYNNEI, per germline. CDR3 length: 13 residues. This CDR3 is CASSGRDGYGYTF. For the CDR3, the DNA is TGTGCCAGCAGTGGTCGGGACGGTTATGGCTACACCTTC.

This sequence joins TRBV19 and TRBJ2-7, with D perhaps being TRBD1 or TRBD2 (5 bases each). Germline loops: CDR1 LNHDA, CDR2 SQIVND (reference sequence). CDR3 length: 15 amino acids. V lost 6 bases, J lost 1 base, and 16 bases lay in between. DNA for the CDR3: TGTGCCAGTAGCGTCGGAAGTGGGGGATCCTACGAGCAGTACGTC. Translating gives CASSVGSGGSYEQYV.

The J gene is TRBJ1-4, the V gene TRBV15; D is possibly TRBD1 (5 bases). Looked up from germline, CDR1 is LNHNV and CDR2 is YYDKDF (reference sequence). This CDR3 has 15 amino acids. V lost 0 bases to trimming and J lost 8 bases, with 13 bases between them. CDR3 DNA sequence: TGTGCCACCAGCAGAGAAAGGACCTGGGGGGAAAAACTGTTTTTT. Translating it yields CATSRERTWGEKLFF.

The chain joins TRBV6-4 to TRBJ2-4; 7 bases agree with TRBD2. Germline assignment: CDR1 MRHNA and CDR2 SNTAGT. V shed 10 bases and J 6 bases; nucleotides not matched to a gene: 9. CDR3 length: 13 amino acids. CDR3 sequence: CATSSGLGNIQYF. The DNA for the CDR3 is TGTGCCACTAGTAGCGGGCTCGGAAACATTCAGTACTTC.

J is TRBJ1-1 and V is TRBV28; TRBD1 aligns across 8 bases. The CDR3 has 15 residues. Germline-derived CDR1 and CDR2 are MDHEN and SYDVKM. Germline trimming cut 5 bases from V and 4 bases from J; bases unmatched to any gene: 9. The CDR3 region has the DNA TGTGCCAGCAGTCCGGAGACAGGGGTGGTCACTGAAGCTTTCTTT. Residues: CASSPETGVVTEAFF. Based on the CDR3 plus reference TRBV28 and TRBJ1-1, the full variable domain is DVKVTQSSRYLVKRTGEKVFLECVQDMDHENMFWYRQDPGLGLRLIYFSYDVKMKEKGDIPEGYSVSREKKERFSLILESASTNQTSMYLCASSPETGVVTEAFFGQGTRLTVV.